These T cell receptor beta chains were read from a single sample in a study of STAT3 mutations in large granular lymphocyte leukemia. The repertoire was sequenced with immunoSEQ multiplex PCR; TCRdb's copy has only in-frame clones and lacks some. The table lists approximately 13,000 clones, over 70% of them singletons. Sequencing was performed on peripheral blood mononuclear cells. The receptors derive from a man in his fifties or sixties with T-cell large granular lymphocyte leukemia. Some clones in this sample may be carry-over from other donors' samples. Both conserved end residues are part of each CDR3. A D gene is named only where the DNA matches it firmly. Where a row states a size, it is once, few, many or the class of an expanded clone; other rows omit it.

CDR3nt: TGTGCCAGCAGTGAAGCAGGGAAGTATGGCTACACCTTC
CDR3aa: CASSEAGKYGYTF
j_gene: TRBJ1-2
v_gene: TRBV6-1
len: 13
d_gene: .
abundance: once

CDR3nt: TGCGCCAGCAGTGATAAGCGGCTCACAGATACGCAGTATTTT
CDR3aa: CASSDKRLTDTQYF
j_gene: TRBJ2-3
v_gene: TRBV10-2
len: 14
d_gene: .
abundance: few

CDR3nt: TGCGCCAGCAGCTTGCCGAACGCCGGGACTTCCCCCGGGGAGCTGTTTTTT
CDR3aa: CASSLPNAGTSPGELFF
j_gene: TRBJ2-2
v_gene: TRBV5-1
len: 17
d_gene: .
abundance: .

CDR3nt: TGTGCCAGCACGCGCCAACCCGGCGGTCAGCCCCAGCATTTT
CDR3aa: CASTRQPGGQPQHF
j_gene: TRBJ1-5
v_gene: TRBV6-5
len: 14
d_gene: .
abundance: .

CDR3nt: TGTGCCAGCTCACGTCCTAGCGGGAGGGAACGCGAGCAGTACTTC
CDR3aa: CASSRPSGREREQYF
j_gene: TRBJ2-7
v_gene: TRBV18
len: 15
d_gene: TRBD2
abundance: .

CDR3nt: TGCGCCAGCAGCCCCGGGAGCGGCCCGCAAGAGACCCAGTACTTC
CDR3aa: CASSPGSGPQETQYF
j_gene: TRBJ2-5
v_gene: TRBV5-1
len: 15
d_gene: .
abundance: .

CDR3nt: TGTGCCAGCAGCTTGGAGACAGCTAGCAATCAGCCCCAGCATTTT
CDR3aa: CASSLETASNQPQHF
j_gene: TRBJ1-5
v_gene: TRBV7-9
len: 15
d_gene: .
abundance: .

CDR3nt: TGTGCCAGCAGCTTAGGAGAAGGTGGAAACACCATATATTTT
CDR3aa: CASSLGEGGNTIYF
j_gene: TRBJ1-3
v_gene: TRBV7-9
len: 14
d_gene: .
abundance: .

CDR3nt: TGTGCCTGGAGTGTACAGGGATATAATTCACCCCTCCACTTT
CDR3aa: CAWSVQGYNSPLHF
j_gene: TRBJ1-6
v_gene: TRBV30
len: 14
d_gene: .
abundance: .

CDR3nt: TGCAGCGTCCGGCGGGACCCCAGTTACGAGCAGTACTTC
CDR3aa: CSVRRDPSYEQYF
j_gene: TRBJ2-7
v_gene: TRBV29-1
len: 13
d_gene: .
abundance: .

CDR3nt: TGCAGCGTAGGAACCGCAGGGGGCGATCAGCCCCAGCATTTT
CDR3aa: CSVGTAGGDQPQHF
j_gene: TRBJ1-5
v_gene: TRBV29-1
len: 14
d_gene: TRBD1
abundance: .

CDR3nt: TGTGCCAGCAGCCCCGGACGGACAATCTATGGCTACACCTTC
CDR3aa: CASSPGRTIYGYTF
j_gene: TRBJ1-2
v_gene: TRBV6-5
len: 14
d_gene: .
abundance: once

CDR3nt: TGTGCCAGCCTAGGTTTCGGGGGGACAACTGAAGCTTTCTTT
CDR3aa: CASLGFGGTTEAFF
j_gene: TRBJ1-1
v_gene: TRBV6-5
len: 14
d_gene: .
abundance: once

CDR3nt: TGTGCCAGCTCACCGGACTCTTACACAGATACGCAGTATTTT
CDR3aa: CASSPDSYTDTQYF
j_gene: TRBJ2-3
v_gene: TRBV18
len: 14
d_gene: .
abundance: .

CDR3nt: TGTGCCAGCAATGTCGCTGGGACCAATTCACCCCTCCACTTT
CDR3aa: CASNVAGTNSPLHF
j_gene: TRBJ1-6
v_gene: TRBV28
len: 14
d_gene: .
abundance: few

CDR3nt: TGTGCCAGCAGCGTAGGAGTGGGGGAGCTGTTTTTT
CDR3aa: CASSVGVGELFF
j_gene: TRBJ2-2
v_gene: TRBV7-2
len: 12
d_gene: .
abundance: .

CDR3nt: TGTGCCAGCAGTGCCCGGGGCAGGGGGAACGAGCAGTACTTC
CDR3aa: CASSARGRGNEQYF
j_gene: TRBJ2-7
v_gene: TRBV27
len: 14
d_gene: TRBD1
abundance: .

CDR3nt: TGTGCCAGCAGCTTAAGTCTGGCGGGATCCTACAATGAGCAGTTCTTC
CDR3aa: CASSLSLAGSYNEQFF
j_gene: TRBJ2-1
v_gene: TRBV7-9
len: 16
d_gene: .
abundance: few

CDR3nt: TGTGCCAGCAGTTACGGGGGGGCGCAAGTGGAGGCTTTCTTT
CDR3aa: CASSYGGAQVEAFF
j_gene: TRBJ1-1
v_gene: TRBV6-5
len: 14
d_gene: .
abundance: once

CDR3nt: TGTGCCAGCAGTGAATCGGGCAGGGGTAGGGAGACCCAGTACTTC
CDR3aa: CASSESGRGRETQYF
j_gene: TRBJ2-5
v_gene: TRBV25-1
len: 15
d_gene: .
abundance: once

CDR3nt: TGCGCCAGCAGCTTGGATCCAGGCCGGACTGAAGCTTTCTTT
CDR3aa: CASSLDPGRTEAFF
j_gene: TRBJ1-1
v_gene: TRBV5-1
len: 14
d_gene: .
abundance: .

CDR3nt: TGCGCCAGCACTTCCCGGGACCCCACCTACAATGAGCAGTTCTTC
CDR3aa: CASTSRDPTYNEQFF
j_gene: TRBJ2-1
v_gene: TRBV10-2
len: 15
d_gene: .
abundance: .

CDR3nt: TGTGCCAGCCGGGGGGCGCGACTTATGAACACTGAAGCTTTCTTT
CDR3aa: CASRGARLMNTEAFF
j_gene: TRBJ1-1
v_gene: TRBV6-6
len: 15
d_gene: .
abundance: once

CDR3nt: TGTGCCAGCAGCCCGACAGGGGGCGTCTATAACTATGGCTACACCTTC
CDR3aa: CASSPTGGVYNYGYTF
j_gene: TRBJ1-2
v_gene: TRBV5-4
len: 16
d_gene: TRBD1
abundance: .

CDR3nt: TGTGCCAGCAGCTTAGCGGGGATCACAGATACGCAGTATTTT
CDR3aa: CASSLAGITDTQYF
j_gene: TRBJ2-3
v_gene: TRBV7-8
len: 14
d_gene: .
abundance: .

CDR3nt: TGCAGCGTTGTAAGAGGGGAACTAGGTGCGGACCGGAATGAGCAGTTCTTC
CDR3aa: CSVVRGELGADRNEQFF
j_gene: TRBJ2-1
v_gene: TRBV29-1
len: 17
d_gene: .
abundance: .

CDR3nt: TGCGCCAGCAGCTTGGTACAGGGGTACACCGGGGAGCTGTTTTTT
CDR3aa: CASSLVQGYTGELFF
j_gene: TRBJ2-2
v_gene: TRBV5-1
len: 15
d_gene: TRBD1
abundance: few

CDR3nt: TGTGCCAGTAGTCCCGGGACTACTACCTACGAGCAGTACTTC
CDR3aa: CASSPGTTTYEQYF
j_gene: TRBJ2-7
v_gene: TRBV19
len: 14
d_gene: TRBD2
abundance: few

CDR3nt: TGTGCCAGCAGCTATGACAGGGTGGGTCAGCCCCAGCATTTT
CDR3aa: CASSYDRVGQPQHF
j_gene: TRBJ1-5
v_gene: TRBV6-5
len: 14
d_gene: TRBD1
abundance: once

CDR3nt: TGTGCCAGCAGTGGGGCCGGACAGGGGGACACTGAAGCTTTCTTT
CDR3aa: CASSGAGQGDTEAFF
j_gene: TRBJ1-1
v_gene: TRBV25-1
len: 15
d_gene: TRBD1
abundance: .

CDR3nt: TGTGCCAGCAGCTGGACAGGTTCGCTCAACGAGCAGTACTTC
CDR3aa: CASSWTGSLNEQYF
j_gene: TRBJ2-7
v_gene: TRBV5-6
len: 14
d_gene: TRBD1
abundance: .

CDR3nt: TGCGCCAGCAGCTCTCCCCCCGGGTGGGGCTACACCTTC
CDR3aa: CASSSPPGWGYTF
j_gene: TRBJ1-2
v_gene: TRBV5-1
len: 13
d_gene: .
abundance: .

CDR3nt: TGCGCCAGCAGCCCGGGCTTAGGGACAGACTCCTATGGCTACACCTTC
CDR3aa: CASSPGLGTDSYGYTF
j_gene: TRBJ1-2
v_gene: TRBV5-1
len: 16
d_gene: TRBD1
abundance: few

CDR3nt: TGTGCCAGCAGCTTAGTCAGACAGAGGAATGAGCAGTTCTTC
CDR3aa: CASSLVRQRNEQFF
j_gene: TRBJ2-1
v_gene: TRBV7-9
len: 14
d_gene: .
abundance: .

CDR3nt: TGCGCCAGCAGCCAAGGTACAGGCAGAACTAACTATGGCTACACCTTC
CDR3aa: CASSQGTGRTNYGYTF
j_gene: TRBJ1-2
v_gene: TRBV4-3
len: 16
d_gene: .
abundance: .

CDR3nt: TGTGCCAGCAGCCACCCCAGCGGGACCCAAGAGACCCAGTACTTC
CDR3aa: CASSHPSGTQETQYF
j_gene: TRBJ2-5
v_gene: TRBV5-4
len: 15
d_gene: TRBD2
abundance: few

CDR3nt: TGTGCCAGCAGTTTGCGGTTAGCGGGAGTGGGGGAGCTGTTTTTT
CDR3aa: CASSLRLAGVGELFF
j_gene: TRBJ2-2
v_gene: TRBV27
len: 15
d_gene: TRBD2
abundance: .

CDR3nt: TGTGCCTGGGGCCTCGGGGCCAGCTCTGGAAACACCATATATTTT
CDR3aa: CAWGLGASSGNTIYF
j_gene: TRBJ1-3
v_gene: TRBV30
len: 15
d_gene: .
abundance: .

CDR3nt: TGTGCCAGCAGTTCAGGGGGCTCTGGGGCCAACGTCCTGACTTTC
CDR3aa: CASSSGGSGANVLTF
j_gene: TRBJ2-6
v_gene: TRBV6-5
len: 15
d_gene: TRBD1
abundance: .

CDR3nt: TGTGCCAGCTCACCATGGGGGGAGACCCAGTACTTC
CDR3aa: CASSPWGETQYF
j_gene: TRBJ2-5
v_gene: TRBV18
len: 12
d_gene: .
abundance: once